A selection of T cell receptor beta chains follows, all from one sample in a study of blood T cell repertoires in COVID-19. Produced via immunoSEQ multiplex PCR; TCRdb's table is partial and in-frame only. The sample lists more than 90,000 clones; more than 75% were seen once. What was sequenced was peripheral blood. Source of these receptors: a man in his 70s with acute or convalescent COVID-19. Each CDR3 is given with its conserved first and last residue. A D gene is named only where the DNA matches it firmly. Where a row states a size, it is once, few, many or the class of an expanded clone; other rows omit it.

j_call: TRBJ1-5
d_call: TRBD1
clone_size: .
v_call: TRBV5-8
cdr3_aa: CASSSGPGGWSNQPQHF
cdr3_nt: TGTGCCAGCAGCTCGGGCCCAGGGGGCTGGAGCAATCAGCCCCAGCATTTT

j_call: TRBJ2-3
d_call: TRBD2
clone_size: .
v_call: TRBV9
cdr3_aa: CASSVTTATSGGHSPTDTQYF
cdr3_nt: TGTGCCAGCAGCGTGACGACCGCCACTAGCGGGGGGCACAGCCCCACAGATACGCAGTATTTT

j_call: TRBJ1-5
d_call: TRBD1
clone_size: .
v_call: TRBV6-2/TRBV6-3
cdr3_aa: CASSYTGVYSNQPQHF
cdr3_nt: TGTGCCAGCAGTTACACAGGGGTCTATAGCAATCAGCCCCAGCATTTT

j_call: TRBJ1-1
d_call: TRBD1
clone_size: .
v_call: TRBV19
cdr3_aa: CASSIVRDSPEAFF
cdr3_nt: TGTGCCAGTAGTATCGTCCGGGACAGTCCTGAAGCTTTCTTT

j_call: TRBJ2-3
d_call: .
clone_size: .
v_call: TRBV5-4
cdr3_aa: CASSPRGGGSTDTQYF
cdr3_nt: TGTGCCAGCAGCCCACGCGGGGGCGGGAGCACAGATACGCAGTATTTT

j_call: TRBJ2-7
d_call: TRBD1
clone_size: .
v_call: TRBV18
cdr3_aa: CASSRDSTYEQYF
cdr3_nt: TGTGCCAGCTCACGGGACAGTACTTACGAGCAGTACTTC

j_call: TRBJ2-7
d_call: .
clone_size: .
v_call: TRBV9
cdr3_aa: CASSPHLGTLGEQYF
cdr3_nt: TGTGCCAGCAGCCCCCACCTAGGGACTCTGGGCGAGCAGTACTTC

j_call: TRBJ2-2
d_call: TRBD1
clone_size: .
v_call: TRBV12-5
cdr3_aa: CASAVGQGNTGELFF
cdr3_nt: TGTGCTAGTGCCGTCGGACAGGGTAACACCGGGGAGCTGTTTTTT

j_call: TRBJ2-5
d_call: TRBD1
clone_size: .
v_call: TRBV7-3
cdr3_aa: CASSLSDRERYWIRGTQYF
cdr3_nt: TGTGCCAGCAGCTTATCCGACAGGGAAAGGTATTGGATTCGGGGGACCCAGTACTTC

j_call: TRBJ1-2
d_call: .
clone_size: once
v_call: TRBV30
cdr3_aa: CAWSPQGLGYTF
cdr3_nt: TGTGCCTGGAGTCCCCAGGGTTTGGGCTACACCTTC

j_call: TRBJ1-3
d_call: TRBD1
clone_size: few
v_call: TRBV6-6
cdr3_aa: CASSPSPGTGKGASGNTIYF
cdr3_nt: TGTGCCAGCAGCCCCAGTCCCGGGACAGGGAAGGGGGCCTCTGGAAACACCATATATTTT

j_call: TRBJ1-1
d_call: TRBD1
clone_size: once
v_call: TRBV2
cdr3_aa: CASRTYRTGIGSEAFF
cdr3_nt: TGTGCCAGCAGGACATACCGGACAGGGATTGGCTCTGAAGCTTTCTTT

j_call: TRBJ1-1
d_call: TRBD1
clone_size: once
v_call: TRBV7-9
cdr3_aa: CASSKGANTEAFF
cdr3_nt: TGTGCCAGCAGCAAGGGGGCGAACACTGAAGCTTTCTTT

j_call: TRBJ1-2
d_call: .
clone_size: few
v_call: TRBV4-2
cdr3_aa: CASSQDLVPKGYTF
cdr3_nt: TGTGCCAGCAGCCAAGATCTCGTCCCTAAGGGCTACACCTTC

j_call: TRBJ2-7
d_call: TRBD1
clone_size: .
v_call: TRBV5-5
cdr3_aa: CASSKGDSPEQYF
cdr3_nt: TGTGCCAGCAGCAAGGGGGACAGCCCCGAGCAGTACTTC

j_call: TRBJ2-1
d_call: .
clone_size: .
v_call: TRBV14
cdr3_aa: CASGGLLDEQFF
cdr3_nt: TGTGCCAGCGGGGGCCTTTTGGATGAGCAGTTCTTC

j_call: TRBJ1-6
d_call: .
clone_size: once
v_call: TRBV11-1
cdr3_aa: CASSAGLGSPLHF
cdr3_nt: TGTGCCAGCAGCGCGGGCTTGGGTTCACCCCTCCACTTT

j_call: TRBJ2-5
d_call: TRBD2
clone_size: .
v_call: TRBV5-1
cdr3_aa: CASSLGSSGKETQYF
cdr3_nt: TGCGCCAGCAGCTTGGGTTCTAGCGGGAAAGAGACCCAGTACTTC

j_call: TRBJ1-5
d_call: .
clone_size: .
v_call: TRBV21-1
cdr3_aa: CASSSRGGQPQHF
cdr3_nt: TGTGCCAGCAGCAGCAGAGGAGGGCAGCCCCAGCATTTT

j_call: TRBJ2-7
d_call: .
clone_size: few
v_call: TRBV5-1
cdr3_aa: CASSLSAGSPREQYF
cdr3_nt: TGCGCCAGCAGCTTGAGCGCGGGCTCCCCTCGAGAGCAGTACTTC

j_call: TRBJ1-1
d_call: TRBD1
clone_size: .
v_call: TRBV12-5
cdr3_aa: CASVGTGENTEAFF
cdr3_nt: TGTGCTAGTGTCGGGACAGGGGAGAACACTGAAGCTTTCTTT

j_call: TRBJ2-1
d_call: .
clone_size: .
v_call: TRBV5-1
cdr3_aa: CASSLELALSEQFF
cdr3_nt: TGCGCCAGCAGCTTGGAGCTAGCTTTGAGTGAGCAGTTCTTC

j_call: TRBJ1-4
d_call: TRBD1
clone_size: .
v_call: TRBV11-2
cdr3_aa: CASTTYRGREKLFF
cdr3_nt: TGTGCCAGCACCACTTACAGGGGACGTGAAAAACTGTTTTTT

j_call: TRBJ1-2
d_call: .
clone_size: .
v_call: TRBV30
cdr3_aa: CAWSASYGYTF
cdr3_nt: TGTGCCTGGAGTGCCAGCTATGGCTACACCTTC

j_call: TRBJ1-5
d_call: .
clone_size: .
v_call: TRBV19
cdr3_aa: CASSIRTSQRGQPQHF
cdr3_nt: TGTGCCAGTAGTATAAGGACATCCCAAAGGGGTCAGCCCCAGCATTTT

j_call: TRBJ1-1
d_call: .
clone_size: .
v_call: TRBV28
cdr3_aa: CASTLPTNTEAFF
cdr3_nt: TGTGCCAGCACCCTTCCCACAAACACTGAAGCTTTCTTT

j_call: TRBJ1-5
d_call: TRBD1
clone_size: .
v_call: TRBV5-1
cdr3_aa: CASSLTGANNQPQHF
cdr3_nt: TGCGCCAGCAGCTTGACAGGGGCGAACAATCAGCCCCAGCATTTT

j_call: TRBJ2-7
d_call: TRBD1
clone_size: few
v_call: TRBV19
cdr3_aa: CASSPGDRPTYEQYF
cdr3_nt: TGTGCCAGTAGTCCAGGGGACAGGCCCACCTACGAGCAGTACTTC

j_call: TRBJ2-7
d_call: .
clone_size: once
v_call: TRBV7-3
cdr3_aa: CASSKTGNEQYF
cdr3_nt: TGTGCCAGCAGCAAAACAGGGAACGAGCAGTACTTC

j_call: TRBJ2-2
d_call: .
clone_size: few
v_call: TRBV29-1
cdr3_aa: CSVSSQRDTGELFF
cdr3_nt: TGCAGCGTTTCCTCGCAGAGGGACACCGGGGAGCTGTTTTTT

j_call: TRBJ1-1
d_call: TRBD1
clone_size: .
v_call: TRBV28
cdr3_aa: CASTLGQEASAFF
cdr3_nt: TGTGCCAGCACCCTCGGACAGGAGGCATCAGCTTTCTTT

j_call: TRBJ2-7
d_call: .
clone_size: .
v_call: TRBV5-1
cdr3_aa: CASSPQEGERRNF
cdr3_nt: TGCGCCAGCAGCCCTCAAGAGGGGGAGAGGCGGAACTTC

j_call: TRBJ2-7
d_call: .
clone_size: few
v_call: TRBV5-6
cdr3_aa: CASSLGLNMNEQYF
cdr3_nt: TGTGCCAGCAGCTTGGGCCTTAACATGAACGAGCAGTACTTC

j_call: TRBJ2-2
d_call: .
clone_size: .
v_call: TRBV30
cdr3_aa: CAWTLKGGTGELFF
cdr3_nt: TGTGCCTGGACCCTAAAGGGGGGGACCGGGGAGCTGTTTTTT

j_call: TRBJ1-2
d_call: .
clone_size: .
v_call: TRBV11-2
cdr3_aa: CASTLKSAANYGYTF
cdr3_nt: TGTGCCAGCACCCTCAAGAGTGCCGCTAACTATGGCTACACCTTC

j_call: TRBJ1-2
d_call: .
clone_size: few
v_call: TRBV3-1/TRBV3-2
cdr3_aa: CASMSGNNYGYTF
cdr3_nt: TGTGCCAGCATGTCCGGGAATAACTATGGCTACACCTTC

j_call: TRBJ1-5
d_call: .
clone_size: .
v_call: TRBV7-6
cdr3_aa: CASSLVDGGPNSNQPQHF
cdr3_nt: TGTGCCAGCAGCTTAGTAGATGGGGGCCCCAATAGCAATCAGCCCCAGCATTTT

j_call: TRBJ1-4
d_call: .
clone_size: .
v_call: TRBV6-6
cdr3_aa: CASTLRGGEKLFF
cdr3_nt: TGTGCCAGCACACTAAGGGGAGGGGAAAAACTGTTTTTT

j_call: TRBJ2-1
d_call: TRBD2
clone_size: few
v_call: TRBV5-1
cdr3_aa: CASSRTSVSEQFF
cdr3_nt: TGCGCCAGCAGCCGAACTAGCGTGAGCGAGCAGTTCTTC

j_call: TRBJ1-6
d_call: .
clone_size: few
v_call: TRBV3-1/TRBV3-2
cdr3_aa: CASSLLRSPLHF
cdr3_nt: TGTGCCAGCAGCCTCTTGAGGTCACCCCTCCACTTT

j_call: TRBJ2-7
d_call: .
clone_size: .
v_call: TRBV28
cdr3_aa: CASSSGGGKVYEQYF
cdr3_nt: TGTGCCAGCAGTTCAGGAGGAGGGAAGGTTTACGAGCAGTACTTC

j_call: TRBJ1-1
d_call: .
clone_size: .
v_call: TRBV7-4
cdr3_aa: CASSLEVGNDRMNTEAFF
cdr3_nt: TGTGCCAGCAGCTTAGAAGTGGGCAACGACAGGATGAACACTGAAGCTTTCTTT

j_call: TRBJ2-2
d_call: .
clone_size: .
v_call: TRBV5-1
cdr3_aa: CASSLALASTGELFF
cdr3_nt: TGCGCCAGCAGCTTGGCCCTGGCCAGTACCGGGGAGCTGTTTTTT

j_call: TRBJ2-7
d_call: TRBD1
clone_size: .
v_call: TRBV7-3
cdr3_aa: CASSQQGAEQYF
cdr3_nt: TGTGCCAGCAGCCAACAGGGGGCCGAGCAGTACTTC

j_call: TRBJ1-6
d_call: TRBD1
clone_size: once
v_call: TRBV5-1
cdr3_aa: CASSLHRGTGSPLHF
cdr3_nt: TGCGCCAGCAGCTTACACAGGGGAACAGGGTCACCCCTCCACTTT